Listed below are T cell receptor beta chains from one sample, sequenced in a study of shared clonotypes between healthy human individuals. The protocol was immunoSEQ multiplex PCR, while the TCRdb copy is restricted to in-frame clones and leaves out a portion. This table holds about 1.1 million clones, around 78% found once. The sample consisted of memory CD4+ T cells from PBMCs. All receptors come from a man aged 18 to 29 in good health. Some clones in this sample may be carry-over from other donors' samples. The conserved cysteine and the conserved F or W are not part of the CDR3 here. Fields, in order: V gene, clone size, J gene, CDR3 protein. Some rows mark clone size as missing; the rest say once, few, many or name a class of expanded clone.

V gene: TRBV4-3; clone size: few; J gene: TRBJ1-4; CDR3 protein: ASSRRSTNEKLF
V gene: TRBV4-1; clone size: -; J gene: TRBJ2-7; CDR3 protein: ASSGTSGPYEQY
V gene: TRBV2; clone size: -; J gene: TRBJ1-5; CDR3 protein: ASSLPGTGFNQPQH
V gene: TRBV6-5; clone size: -; J gene: TRBJ2-7; CDR3 protein: ASSYSNRGNYEQY
V gene: TRBV20-1; clone size: few; J gene: TRBJ1-2; CDR3 protein: SASDNYGYT
V gene: TRBV2; clone size: -; J gene: TRBJ2-1; CDR3 protein: ASSVVPTGEQF
V gene: TRBV5-8; clone size: -; J gene: TRBJ1-2; CDR3 protein: ASSLAGGAGYGYT
V gene: TRBV2; clone size: -; J gene: TRBJ2-3; CDR3 protein: ASSEGPADTQY
V gene: TRBV13; clone size: -; J gene: TRBJ1-2; CDR3 protein: ASSRRDFRNYGYT
V gene: TRBV10-3; clone size: -; J gene: TRBJ1-2; CDR3 protein: ATPGPIYGYT
V gene: TRBV2; clone size: -; J gene: TRBJ2-5; CDR3 protein: ASSVLGTSEETQY
V gene: TRBV6-5; clone size: once; J gene: TRBJ1-4; CDR3 protein: ASSSTGTGGEKLF
V gene: TRBV28; clone size: -; J gene: TRBJ2-5; CDR3 protein: ASSLRRETQY
V gene: TRBV11-3; clone size: -; J gene: TRBJ2-1; CDR3 protein: ASSLEGTLSSYNEQF
V gene: TRBV2; clone size: once; J gene: TRBJ2-1; CDR3 protein: ASSGQQRLVDNEQF
V gene: TRBV5-1; clone size: few; J gene: TRBJ2-2; CDR3 protein: ASSYGTSGGRGPGELF